Listed here are 9 T cell receptor beta chains from one sample, sequenced in a study of T cells in Graves' hyperthyroidism and ophthalmopathy. Authors of the study amplified TCR beta CDR3 regions from RNA transcripts. First-round RT-PCR targeting the TCR CDR3 was performed with the HTBI primer set. Each CDR3 protein is one row after TCRdb ran MiXCR on the multiplex PCR reads. Here the sample spans approximately 200,000 distinct CDR3 sequences, 15% to 20% being singletons. Sequences were obtained from blood. Source of these receptors: a man in his forties or fifties with Graves' hyperthyroidism.

This clonotype was detected ten times or more. J is TRBJ1-6 and V is TRBV20-1; TRBD1 is a possible D gene (5 bases). Germline V gene sequence: CDR1 DFQATT, CDR2 SNEGSKA (reference sequence). The CDR3 is made up of 13 amino acids. Trimming cost V 4 bases and J 7 bases, with 11 bases left between them. CDR3 amino acids: CSATLGANSPLHF. CDR3 in DNA: TGCAGTGCTACTTTAGGGGCGAATTCACCCCTCCACTTT.

This clonotype was observed many times. The chain couples TRBV27 to TRBJ2-7; TRBD1 matches at 7 bases. The CDR3 has 14 amino acids. Germline V gene data show CDR1 as MNHEY and CDR2 as SMNVEV (reference sequence). The ends lost 4 bases at V and 4 bases at J; junction bases unmatched: 7. The CDR3 DNA reads as TGTGCCAGCAGTTCCCGGGACAGAATTTACGAGCAGTACTTC. Translating it yields CASSSRDRIYEQYF.

This clonotype was recorded many times. The chain has TRBV7-2 and TRBJ2-1, with D tentatively TRBD1 (5 bases). The CDR3 is 16 amino acids. V was clipped by 3 bases and J by 9 bases, with 21 bases between them. CDR1 is SGHTA, CDR2 FQGNSA, per germline. CDR3 sequence (DNA): TGTGCCAGCAGCTTGTTAGCCGGGTGGACAATGGGTGAGCAGTTCTTC. It codes for CASSLLAGWTMGEQFF. The entire variable domain, with the rest obtained from reference TRBV7-2 and TRBJ2-1, is as follows: GAGVSQSPSNKVTEKGKDVELRCDPISGHTALYWYRQSLGQGLEFLIYFQGNSAPDKSGLPSDRFSAERTGGSVSTLTIQRTQQEDSAVYLCASSLLAGWTMGEQFFGPGTRLTVL.

This clonotype was observed at least ten times. CDR3: CASSPGQSNTGELFF. The CDR3 coding sequence is TGCGCCAGCAGCCCGGGACAGTCGAACACCGGGGAGCTGTTTTTT. The chain couples TRBV5-1 to TRBJ2-2, with 7 bases identical to TRBD1. The ends lost 4 bases at V and 0 bases at J; junction bases unmatched: 3. The CDR3 totals 15 residues. Germline lookup yields CDR1 SGHRS and CDR2 YFSETQ.

This clonotype occurred many times. The chain employs TRBV6-1 and TRBJ2-2; TRBD1 matches at 7 bases. Germline V gene data show CDR1 as MNHNS and CDR2 as SASEGT. Unmatched junction bases numbered 6, after V lost 6 bases and J lost 5 bases. The CDR3 has 14 amino acids. Written as DNA, the CDR3 is TGTGCCAGCAGATGGGACAGAGTAACCGGGGAGCTGTTTTTT. Translating gives CASRWDRVTGELFF.

This clonotype showed up just a few times. The V call is TRBV18, the J call TRBJ2-7; no clear D. Germline loops: CDR1 KGHSH, CDR2 LQKENI. The CDR3 is made up of 13 amino acids. V shed 3 bases and J shed 6 bases, with 12 bases lying between them. The CDR3 bases are TGTGCCAGCTCACCCGTACTCCCTGCCGAGCAGTACTTC. This translates into CASSPVLPAEQYF. Looking up the rest from reference TRBV18 and TRBJ2-7 gives the full variable domain: NAGVMQNPRHLVRRRGQEARLRCSPMKGHSHVYWYRQLPEEGLKFMVYLQKENIIDESGMPKERFSAEFPKEGPSILRIQQVVRGDSAAYFCASSPVLPAEQYFGPGTRLTVT.

This clonotype was counted ten times or more. The V call is TRBV3-1, the J call TRBJ1-1, with D possibly matching TRBD1 (5 bases). This CDR3 is built from 13 residues. The V end was cut by 0 bases, the J end by 3 bases, with 5 bases between. Looked up from germline, CDR1 is LGHDT and CDR2 is YNNKEL (reference sequence). CDR3 amino acids: CASSQEGDTEAFF. For the CDR3, the DNA is TGTGCCAGCAGCCAAGAGGGGGACACTGAAGCTTTCTTT. Combining the CDR3 with reference TRBV3-1 and TRBJ1-1 gives the whole variable domain DTAVSQTPKYLVTQMGNDKSIKCEQNLGHDTMYWYKQDSKKFLKIMFSYNNKELIINETVPNRFSPKSPDKAHLNLHINSLELGDSAVYFCASSQEGDTEAFFGQGTRLTVV.

In its sample, this clonotype was seen many times. A junction end diverges from the germline sequence, so it may reflect a read error. This rearrangement joins TRBV12-3 or TRBV12-4 to TRBJ2-7; the D gene could be TRBD1 or TRBD2 (5 bases each). The CDR3 extends over 15 amino acids. CDR3 in amino acids: CASSTTGTEYYAQYF. The CDR3 DNA follows: TGTGCCAGCAGTACTACCGGGACCGAATACTACGCGCAGTACTTC.

This clonotype was observed many times. This CDR3 reads CASTQGWSPLHF. The CDR3, as DNA: TGTGCCAGCACCCAGGGTTGGTCACCCCTCCACTTT. The chain is built from TRBV28 and TRBJ1-6; a weak D match, TRBD1 (5 bases). The CDR3 is 12 residues long. The germline V gene encodes CDR1 MDHEN and CDR2 SYDVKM. Between the trimmed V and J ends, which lost 7 bases and 10 bases, there was a span of 11 bases.